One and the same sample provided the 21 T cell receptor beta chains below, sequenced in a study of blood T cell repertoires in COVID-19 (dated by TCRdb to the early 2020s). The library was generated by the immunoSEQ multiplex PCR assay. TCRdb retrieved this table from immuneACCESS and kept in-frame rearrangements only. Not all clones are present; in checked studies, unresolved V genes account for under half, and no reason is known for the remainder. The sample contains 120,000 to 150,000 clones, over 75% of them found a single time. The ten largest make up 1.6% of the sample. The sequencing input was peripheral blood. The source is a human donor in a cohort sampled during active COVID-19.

For the CDR3, the DNA is TGTGCCAGCAGCACCGGGACTAGCGGACTCACAGATACGCAGTATTTT. It is translated as CASSTGTSGLTDTQYF. The chain links TRBV11-2 to TRBJ2-3, with 11 bases fitting TRBD2. V shed 5 bases, J shed 2 bases, and the junction held 6 bases outside the gene matches. The germline V gene encodes CDR1 SGHAT and CDR2 FQNNGV. The CDR3 covers 16 residues.

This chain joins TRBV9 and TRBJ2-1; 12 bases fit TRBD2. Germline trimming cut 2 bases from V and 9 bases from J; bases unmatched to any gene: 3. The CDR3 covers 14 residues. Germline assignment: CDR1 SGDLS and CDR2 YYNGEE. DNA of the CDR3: TGTGCCAGCAGCGTCGTACTAGCGGGAGGTGAGCAGTTCTTC. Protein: CASSVVLAGGEQFF.

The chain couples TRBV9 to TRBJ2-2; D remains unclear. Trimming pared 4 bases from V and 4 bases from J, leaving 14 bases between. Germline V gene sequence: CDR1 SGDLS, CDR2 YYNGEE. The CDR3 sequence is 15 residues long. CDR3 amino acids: CASSPQLVGTGELFF. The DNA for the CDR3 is TGTGCCAGCAGCCCCCAGCTAGTGGGCACCGGGGAGCTGTTTTTT.

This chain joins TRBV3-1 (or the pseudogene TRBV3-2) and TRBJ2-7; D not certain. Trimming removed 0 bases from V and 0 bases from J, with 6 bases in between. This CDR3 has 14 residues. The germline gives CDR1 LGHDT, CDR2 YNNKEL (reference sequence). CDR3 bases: TGTGCCAGCAGCCAAGATATATCCTCCTACGAGCAGTACTTC. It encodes CASSQDISSYEQYF.

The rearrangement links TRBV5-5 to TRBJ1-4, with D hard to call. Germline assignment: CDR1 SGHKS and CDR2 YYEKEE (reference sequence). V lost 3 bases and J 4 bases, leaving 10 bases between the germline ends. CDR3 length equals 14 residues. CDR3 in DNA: TGTGCCAGCAGCTCGGAGTCCTTTAATGAAAAACTGTTTTTT. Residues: CASSSESFNEKLFF.

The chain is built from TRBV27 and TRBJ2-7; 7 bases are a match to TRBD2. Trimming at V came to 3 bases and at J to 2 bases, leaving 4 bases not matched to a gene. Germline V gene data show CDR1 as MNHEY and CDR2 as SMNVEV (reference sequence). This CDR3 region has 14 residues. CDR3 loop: CASSFREATYEQYF. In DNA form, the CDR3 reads TGTGCCAGCAGTTTCCGGGAGGCAACCTACGAGCAGTACTTC.

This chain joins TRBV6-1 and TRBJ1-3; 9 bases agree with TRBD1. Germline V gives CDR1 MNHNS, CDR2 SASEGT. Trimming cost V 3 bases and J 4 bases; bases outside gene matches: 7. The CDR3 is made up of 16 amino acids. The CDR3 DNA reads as TGTGCCAGCAGTGAGTGGACAGGGGCGCCGGGAAACACCATATATTTT. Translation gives CASSEWTGAPGNTIYF.

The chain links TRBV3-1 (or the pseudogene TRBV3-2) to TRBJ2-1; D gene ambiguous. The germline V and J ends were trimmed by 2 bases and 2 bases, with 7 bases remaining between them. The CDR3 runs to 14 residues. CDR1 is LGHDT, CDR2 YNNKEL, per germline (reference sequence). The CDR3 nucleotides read TGTGCCAGCAGCCAAATCTTTACCTACAATGAGCAGTTCTTC. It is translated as CASSQIFTYNEQFF.

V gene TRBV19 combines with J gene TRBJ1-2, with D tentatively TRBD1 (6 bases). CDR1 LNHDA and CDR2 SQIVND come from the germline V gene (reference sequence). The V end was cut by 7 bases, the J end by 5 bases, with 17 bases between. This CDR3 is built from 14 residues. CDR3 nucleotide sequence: TGTGCCAGTACCCGGACAGCTCTTGGGTATGGCTACACCTTC. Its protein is CASTRTALGYGYTF.

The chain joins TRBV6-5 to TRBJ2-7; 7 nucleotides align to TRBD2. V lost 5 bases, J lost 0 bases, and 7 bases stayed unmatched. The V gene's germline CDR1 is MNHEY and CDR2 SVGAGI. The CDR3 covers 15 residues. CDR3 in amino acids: CASSPGRGSSYEQYF. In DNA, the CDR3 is TGTGCCAGCAGTCCCGGGCGGGGGAGCTCCTACGAGCAGTACTTC.

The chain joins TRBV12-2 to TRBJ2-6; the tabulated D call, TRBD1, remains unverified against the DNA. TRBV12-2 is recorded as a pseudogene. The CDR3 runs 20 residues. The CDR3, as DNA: TGTGCAAGTCGCTTAGGCCGCAGGGTATGTAGGCTGGCTGGGGCCAACGTCCTGACTTTC. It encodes CASRLGRRVCRLAGANVLTF.

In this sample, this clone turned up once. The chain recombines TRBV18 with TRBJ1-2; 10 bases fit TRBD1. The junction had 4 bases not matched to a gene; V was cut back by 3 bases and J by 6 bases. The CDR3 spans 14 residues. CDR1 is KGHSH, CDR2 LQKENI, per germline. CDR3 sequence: CASSPGQGFHGYTF. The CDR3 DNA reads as TGTGCCAGCTCACCGGGACAGGGGTTTCATGGCTACACCTTC.

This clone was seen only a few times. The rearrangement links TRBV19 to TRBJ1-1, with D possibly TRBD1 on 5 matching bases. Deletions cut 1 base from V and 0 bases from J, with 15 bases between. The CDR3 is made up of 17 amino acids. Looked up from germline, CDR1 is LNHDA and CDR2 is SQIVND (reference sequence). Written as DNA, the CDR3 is TGTGCCAGTAGTATAGGAGCAGGGCATATGATGAACACTGAAGCTTTCTTT. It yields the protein CASSIGAGHMMNTEAFF.

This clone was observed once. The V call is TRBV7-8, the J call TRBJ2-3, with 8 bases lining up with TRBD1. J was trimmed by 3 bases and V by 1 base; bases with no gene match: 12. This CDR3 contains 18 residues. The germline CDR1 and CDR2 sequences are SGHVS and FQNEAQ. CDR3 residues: CASSLVPQGAIITDTQYF. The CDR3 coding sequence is TGTGCCAGCAGCTTAGTCCCGCAGGGGGCGATTATTACAGATACGCAGTATTTT. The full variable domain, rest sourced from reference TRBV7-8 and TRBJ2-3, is GAGVSQSPRYKVAKRGQDVALRCDPISGHVSLFWYQQALGQGPEFLTYFQNEAQLDKSGLPSDRFFAERPEGSVSTLKIQRTQQEDSAVYLCASSLVPQGAIITDTQYFGPGTRLTVL.

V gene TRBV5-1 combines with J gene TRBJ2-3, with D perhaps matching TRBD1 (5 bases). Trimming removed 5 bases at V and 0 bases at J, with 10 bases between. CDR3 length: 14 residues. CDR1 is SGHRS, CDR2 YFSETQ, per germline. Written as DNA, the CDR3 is TGCGCCAGCAGAAGGACAAGTAGCACAGATACGCAGTATTTT. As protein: CASRRTSSTDTQYF.

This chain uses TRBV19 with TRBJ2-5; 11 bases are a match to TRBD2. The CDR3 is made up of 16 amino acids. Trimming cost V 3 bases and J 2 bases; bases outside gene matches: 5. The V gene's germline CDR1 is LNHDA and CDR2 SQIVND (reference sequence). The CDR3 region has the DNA TGTGCCAGTAGTATTGGGCTAGCGGGAGGACAAGAGACCCAGTACTTC. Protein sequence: CASSIGLAGGQETQYF.

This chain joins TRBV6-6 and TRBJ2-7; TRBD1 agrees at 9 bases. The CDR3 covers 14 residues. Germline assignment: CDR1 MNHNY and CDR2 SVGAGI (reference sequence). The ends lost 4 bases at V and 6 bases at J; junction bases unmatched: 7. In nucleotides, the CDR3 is TGTGCCAGCAGTTCCCCGGACAGGGGTGGCGAGCAGTACTTC. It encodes CASSSPDRGGEQYF.

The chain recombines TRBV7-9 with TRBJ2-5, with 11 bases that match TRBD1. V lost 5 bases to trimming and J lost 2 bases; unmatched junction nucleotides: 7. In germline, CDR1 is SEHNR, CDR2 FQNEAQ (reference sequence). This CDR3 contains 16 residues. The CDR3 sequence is CASSGTGQGGQETQYF. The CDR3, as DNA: TGTGCCAGCAGCGGGACGGGACAGGGGGGACAAGAGACCCAGTACTTC.

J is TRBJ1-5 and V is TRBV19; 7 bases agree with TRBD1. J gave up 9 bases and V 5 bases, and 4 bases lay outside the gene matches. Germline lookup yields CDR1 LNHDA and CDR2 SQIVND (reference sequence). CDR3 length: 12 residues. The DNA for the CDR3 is TGTGCCAGTAGTGACAGGGAGCGGCCCCAGCATTTT. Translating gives CASSDRERPQHF.

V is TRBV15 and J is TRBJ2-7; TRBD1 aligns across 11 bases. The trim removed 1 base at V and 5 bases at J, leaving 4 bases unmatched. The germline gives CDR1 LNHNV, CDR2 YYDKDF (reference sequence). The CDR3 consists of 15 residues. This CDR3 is CATSRVGQGANEQYF. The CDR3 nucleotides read TGTGCCACCAGCAGAGTCGGACAGGGGGCCAACGAGCAGTACTTC. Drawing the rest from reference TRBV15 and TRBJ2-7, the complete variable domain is DAMVIQNPRYQVTQFGKPVTLSCSQTLNHNVMYWYQQKSSQAPKLLFHYYDKDFNNEADTPDNFQSRRPNTSFCFLDIRSPGLGDTAMYLCATSRVGQGANEQYFGPGTRLTVT.

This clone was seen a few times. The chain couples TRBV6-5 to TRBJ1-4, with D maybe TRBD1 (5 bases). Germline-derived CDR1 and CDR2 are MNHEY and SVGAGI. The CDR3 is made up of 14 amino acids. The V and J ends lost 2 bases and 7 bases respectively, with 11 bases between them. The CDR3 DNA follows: TGTGCCAGCAGTTACGAGGGGAGGGGTGAAAAACTGTTTTTT. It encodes CASSYEGRGEKLFF.